The clone carrying this T cell receptor (beta chain) appeared a few times. The antigen is not known. This record belongs to a study of cytotoxic CD8 clonotypes in ibrutinib-treated CLL. Study at large: It was after a median around twelve months of treatment, range 6 to 36, that response samples were taken.

The CDR3 extends over 12 amino acids. The V gene lost 4 bases and the J gene lost 7 bases, with 5 bases spanning the gap. In germline, CDR1 is MDHEN, CDR2 SYDVKM. The study, taken as a whole, reports: Clonality was higher at ibrutinib response and returned toward baseline at progression.

Clones were sequenced by immunoSEQ multiplex PCR, and TCRdb holds only the in-frame ones, with some missing. The sample carries 110,000 to 150,000 clones, approximately 75% recorded once. The chain couples TRBV28 to TRBJ1-6, with unresolved D. Here the sequenced sample was PBMCs, taken after 12 months of ibrutinib treatment. The origin of this receptor is a human donor with chronic lymphocytic leukemia. This chain's CDR3 is CASSSQNSPLHF. In DNA form, the CDR3 reads TGTGCCAGCAGTTCCCAAAATTCACCCCTCCACTTT. The whole variable domain, filled in from reference TRBV28 and TRBJ1-6, reads DVKVTQSSRYLVKRTGEKVFLECVQDMDHENMFWYRQDPGLGLRLIYFSYDVKMKEKGDIPEGYSVSREKKERFSLILESASTNQTSMYLCASSSQNSPLHFGNGTRLTVT.